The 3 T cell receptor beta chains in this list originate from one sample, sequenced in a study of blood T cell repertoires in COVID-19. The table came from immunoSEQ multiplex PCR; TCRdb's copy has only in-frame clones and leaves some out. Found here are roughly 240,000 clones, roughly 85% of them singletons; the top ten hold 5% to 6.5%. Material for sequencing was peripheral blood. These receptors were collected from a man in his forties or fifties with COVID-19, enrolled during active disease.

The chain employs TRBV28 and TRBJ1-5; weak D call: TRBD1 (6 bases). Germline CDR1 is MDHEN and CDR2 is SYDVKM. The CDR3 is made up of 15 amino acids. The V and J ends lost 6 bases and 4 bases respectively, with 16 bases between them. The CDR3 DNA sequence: TGTGCCAGCAGCCCCGGACAGTGGTCAAATCAGCCCCAGCATTTT. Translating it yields CASSPGQWSNQPQHF.

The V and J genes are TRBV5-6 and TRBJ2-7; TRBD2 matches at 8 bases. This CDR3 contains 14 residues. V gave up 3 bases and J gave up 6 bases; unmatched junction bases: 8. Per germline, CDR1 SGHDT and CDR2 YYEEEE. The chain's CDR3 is CASSWGPGGGEQYF. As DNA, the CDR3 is TGTGCCAGCAGCTGGGGCCCCGGGGGGGGCGAGCAGTACTTC.

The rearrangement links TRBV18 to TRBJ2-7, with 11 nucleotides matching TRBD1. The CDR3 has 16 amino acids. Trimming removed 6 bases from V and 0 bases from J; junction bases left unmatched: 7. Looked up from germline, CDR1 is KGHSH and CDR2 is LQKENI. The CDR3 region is CASSPGTGGSSYEQYF. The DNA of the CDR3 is TGTGCCAGCTCCCCGGGGACAGGGGGTTCCTCCTACGAGCAGTACTTC.